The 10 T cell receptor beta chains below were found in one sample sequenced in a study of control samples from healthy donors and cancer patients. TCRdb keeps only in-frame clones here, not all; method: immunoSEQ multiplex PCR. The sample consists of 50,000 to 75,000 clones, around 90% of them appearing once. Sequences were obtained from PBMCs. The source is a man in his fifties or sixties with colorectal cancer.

As DNA, the CDR3 is TGCGCCAGCAGCCAGTCTTCCGGGACAGGGAACTACAATGAGCAGTTCTTC. Translated, it gives CASSQSSGTGNYNEQFF. The chain combines TRBV4-1 with TRBJ2-1; 9 nucleotides match TRBD1. The germline V gene encodes CDR1 MGHRA and CDR2 YSYEKL. Trimming at V came to 3 bases and at J to 3 bases, leaving 9 bases not matched to a gene. This CDR3 has 17 amino acids.

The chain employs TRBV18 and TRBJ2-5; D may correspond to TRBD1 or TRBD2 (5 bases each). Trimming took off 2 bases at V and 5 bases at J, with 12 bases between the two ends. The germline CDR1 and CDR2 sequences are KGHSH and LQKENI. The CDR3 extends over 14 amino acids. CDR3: CASSPMGPRETQYF. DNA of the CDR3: TGTGCCAGCTCACCAATGGGACCGAGGGAGACCCAGTACTTC.

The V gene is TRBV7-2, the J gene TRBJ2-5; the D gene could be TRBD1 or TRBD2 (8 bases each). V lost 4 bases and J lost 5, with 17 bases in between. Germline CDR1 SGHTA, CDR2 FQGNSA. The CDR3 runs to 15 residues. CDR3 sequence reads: CASSSQGASGETQYF. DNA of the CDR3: TGTGCCAGCAGCTCCCAGGGGGCTAGCGGGGAGACCCAGTACTTC.

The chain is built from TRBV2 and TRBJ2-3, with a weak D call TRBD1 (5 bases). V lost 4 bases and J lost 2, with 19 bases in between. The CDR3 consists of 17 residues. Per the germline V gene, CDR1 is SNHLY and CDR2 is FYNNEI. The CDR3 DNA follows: TGTGCCAGCAGTGTGGGGTGGGCAGGGCCTAACACAGATACGCAGTATTTT. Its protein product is CASSVGWAGPNTDTQYF.

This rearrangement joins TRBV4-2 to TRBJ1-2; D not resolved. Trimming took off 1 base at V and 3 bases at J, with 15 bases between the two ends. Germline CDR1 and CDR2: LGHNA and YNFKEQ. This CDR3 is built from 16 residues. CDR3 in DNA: TGTGCCAGCAGCCAAGTCTTTGGGGAGGGTGACTATGGCTACACCTTC. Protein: CASSQVFGEGDYGYTF.

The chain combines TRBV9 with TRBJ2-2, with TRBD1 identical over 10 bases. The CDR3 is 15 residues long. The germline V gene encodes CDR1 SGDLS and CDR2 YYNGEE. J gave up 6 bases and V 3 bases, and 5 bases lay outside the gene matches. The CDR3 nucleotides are TGTGCCAGCAGCGGTAGACAGGGGGCCCCCGGGGAGCTGTTTTTT. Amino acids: CASSGRQGAPGELFF.

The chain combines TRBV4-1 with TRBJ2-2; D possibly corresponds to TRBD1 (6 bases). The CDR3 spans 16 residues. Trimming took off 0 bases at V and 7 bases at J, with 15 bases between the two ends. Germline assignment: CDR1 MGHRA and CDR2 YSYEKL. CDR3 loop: CASSQDRTVGHGELFF. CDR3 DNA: TGCGCCAGCAGCCAAGATAGGACAGTGGGACACGGGGAGCTGTTTTTT.

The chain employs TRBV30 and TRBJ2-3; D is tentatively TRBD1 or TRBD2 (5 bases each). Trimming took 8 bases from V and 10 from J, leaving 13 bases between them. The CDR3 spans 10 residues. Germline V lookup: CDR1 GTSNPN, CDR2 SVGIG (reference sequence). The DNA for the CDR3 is TGTGCCGGGGGTTCGAGGGCGCAGTATTTT. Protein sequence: CAGGSRAQYF.

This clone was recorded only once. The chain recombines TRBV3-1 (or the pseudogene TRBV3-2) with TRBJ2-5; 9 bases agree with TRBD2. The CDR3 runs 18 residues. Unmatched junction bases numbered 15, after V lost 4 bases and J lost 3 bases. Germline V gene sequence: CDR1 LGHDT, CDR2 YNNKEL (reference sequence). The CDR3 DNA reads TGTGCCAGCAGCCCTACTCTACGCGCTGGCGGGGGGGAAGAGACCCAGTACTTC. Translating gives CASSPTLRAGGGEETQYF.

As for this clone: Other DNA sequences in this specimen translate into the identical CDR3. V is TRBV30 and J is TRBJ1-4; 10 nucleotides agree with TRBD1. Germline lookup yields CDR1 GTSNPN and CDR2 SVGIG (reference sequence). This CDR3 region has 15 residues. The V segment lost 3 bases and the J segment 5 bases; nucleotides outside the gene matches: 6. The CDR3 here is CAWRDRQGANEKLFF. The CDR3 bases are TGTGCCTGGAGGGACCGACAGGGGGCGAATGAAAAACTGTTTTTT.